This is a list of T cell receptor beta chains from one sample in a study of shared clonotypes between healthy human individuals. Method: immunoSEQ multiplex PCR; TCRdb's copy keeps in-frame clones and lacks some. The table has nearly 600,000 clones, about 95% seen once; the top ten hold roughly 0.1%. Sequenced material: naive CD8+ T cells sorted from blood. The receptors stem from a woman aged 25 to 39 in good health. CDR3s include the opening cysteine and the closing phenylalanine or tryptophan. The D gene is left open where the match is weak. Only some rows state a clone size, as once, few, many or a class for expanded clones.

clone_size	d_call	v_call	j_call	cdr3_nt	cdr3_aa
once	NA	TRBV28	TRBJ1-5	TGTGCCAGCAGTTTTGAGGAGGTTAATCAGCCCCAGCATTTT	CASSFEEVNQPQHF
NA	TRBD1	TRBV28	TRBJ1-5	TGTGCCAGCAGTCCCTCCGGGACAGGGAATCAGCCCCAGCATTTT	CASSPSGTGNQPQHF
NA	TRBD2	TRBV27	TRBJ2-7	TGTGCCAGCAGTTCCGGACTAGCGGCCTATCAGCAGTACTTC	CASSSGLAAYQQYF
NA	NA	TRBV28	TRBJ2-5	TGTGCCAGCAGTTTATACGCAGGGCCACCTCAAGAGACCCAGTACTTC	CASSLYAGPPQETQYF
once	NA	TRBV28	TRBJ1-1	TGTGCCAGCAGTTTCTCAGGGACTAAGACTGAAGCTTTCTTT	CASSFSGTKTEAFF
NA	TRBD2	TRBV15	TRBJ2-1	TGTGCCACCAGCAGAGGACTAGCGGGAGCATTCTTC	CATSRGLAGAFF
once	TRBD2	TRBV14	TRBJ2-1	TGTGCCAGCAGCCAATACCAACGGGGGGTTGGGGATGAGCAGTTCTTC	CASSQYQRGVGDEQFF
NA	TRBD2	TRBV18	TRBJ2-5	TGTGCCAGCTCATCAGAAATGGGACTAGTAGGGCAAGAGACCCAGTACTTC	CASSSEMGLVGQETQYF
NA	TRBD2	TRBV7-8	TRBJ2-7	TGTGCCAGCAGCCAAACGCCGCCGGGTAGCGGGAGATCGAACTACGAGCAGTACTTC	CASSQTPPGSGRSNYEQYF
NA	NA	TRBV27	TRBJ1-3	TGTGCCAGCAGAACCGGGGCTCTGGGTGGAAACACCATATATTTT	CASRTGALGGNTIYF
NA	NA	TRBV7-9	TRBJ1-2	TGTGCCAGCAGCCCAGAATTGACAAGATACGCTCATAAAGATGGCTACACCTTC	CASSPELTRYAHKDGYTF
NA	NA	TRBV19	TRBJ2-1	TGTGCCAGTAGTATAGTGGGGTACAATGAGCAGTTCTTC	CASSIVGYNEQFF
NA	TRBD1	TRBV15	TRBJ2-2	TGTGCCACTAACAGGGGGCTAGAAACCGGGGAGCTGTTTTTT	CATNRGLETGELFF
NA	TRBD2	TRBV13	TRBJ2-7	TGTGCCAGCAGCTTTGGGGGAGGGTCCTACGAGCAGTACTTC	CASSFGGGSYEQYF
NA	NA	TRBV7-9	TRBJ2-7	TGTGCCAGCAGCCCTTCCGCCAGTTTCACCTACGAGCAGTACTTC	CASSPSASFTYEQYF
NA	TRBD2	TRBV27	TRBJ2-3	TGTGCCAGCAGTTACTCTAGCGGGAGGGTGGATACGCAGTATTTT	CASSYSSGRVDTQYF
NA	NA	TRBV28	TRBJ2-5	TGTGCCAGCAACGGGGCTAGAGAGACCCAGTACTTC	CASNGARETQYF
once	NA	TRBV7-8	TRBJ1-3	TGTGCCAGCAGCTTAGCGGAGATCGCATTAAGAGGAAACACCATATATTTT	CASSLAEIALRGNTIYF
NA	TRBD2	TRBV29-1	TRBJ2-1	TGCAGCGTCCAAACCGGCGGGCTAGCGGGAGGGAGCTCCTACAATGAGCAGTTCTTC	CSVQTGGLAGGSSYNEQFF
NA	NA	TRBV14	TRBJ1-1	TGTGCCAGCAGCCAAGATTCTTACGGGATACAAAACACTGAAGCTTTCTTT	CASSQDSYGIQNTEAFF
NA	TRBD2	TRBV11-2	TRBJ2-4	TGTGCCAGCAGCACGCGGACTAGCGGGCCCTATTCGGCCAAAAACATTCAGTACTTC	CASSTRTSGPYSAKNIQYF
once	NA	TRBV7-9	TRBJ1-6	TGTGCCAGCAGCCAAGGGGAGAGAAGGGGGTCACCCCTCCACTTT	CASSQGERRGSPLHF
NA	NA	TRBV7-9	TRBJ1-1	TGTGCCAGCAGCCACCTTTTCAGGATTGAAGCTTTCTTT	CASSHLFRIEAFF
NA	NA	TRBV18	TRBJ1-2	TGTGCCAGCTCACCACCCCTCAGGAACTATGGCTACACCTTC	CASSPPLRNYGYTF
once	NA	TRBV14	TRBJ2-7	TGTGCCAGCAGCCTCCGGTCAAGCTCCTACGAGCAGTACTTC	CASSLRSSSYEQYF
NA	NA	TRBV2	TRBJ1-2	TGTGCCAGCACAAGGCCCAAAGAGTTAAACTATGGCTACACCTTC	CASTRPKELNYGYTF
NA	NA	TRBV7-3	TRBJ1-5	TGTGCCAGCAGCCCCCCCGCCGGGAGGGGAGGCGATCAGCCCCAGCATTTT	CASSPPAGRGGDQPQHF
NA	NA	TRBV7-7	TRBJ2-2	TGTGCCAGCAGCTTCGGGGGCGGGGAGCTGTTTTTT	CASSFGGGELFF
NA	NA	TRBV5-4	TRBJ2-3	TGTGCCAGCAGCTTGAGCCCACTAGAGGGGGCAGATACGCAGTATTTT	CASSLSPLEGADTQYF
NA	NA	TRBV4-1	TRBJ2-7	TGCGCCAGCAGCCAAGGAGCGACTTCCTCCTACGAGCAGTACTTC	CASSQGATSSYEQYF
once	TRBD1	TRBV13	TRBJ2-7	TGTGCCAGCAGCCTCAACCGGGACAGCTACGAGCAGTACTTC	CASSLNRDSYEQYF
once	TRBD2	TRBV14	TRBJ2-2	TGTGCCAGCAGCCAAGATACGGCTAGCGGGAGAATGAAGGTCGGGGAGCTGTTTTTT	CASSQDTASGRMKVGELFF
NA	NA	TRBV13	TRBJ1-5	TGTGCCAGCAGCTTAGGGACCAGCAATCAGCCCCAGCATTTT	CASSLGTSNQPQHF
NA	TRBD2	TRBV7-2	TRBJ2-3	TGTGCCAGCAGTTCTTTAGCGGGAAGCACAGATACGCAGTATTTT	CASSSLAGSTDTQYF
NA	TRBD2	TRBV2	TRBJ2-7	TGTGCCAGCAGTGAAGCTAGCGGGCCCTACGAGCAGTACTTC	CASSEASGPYEQYF
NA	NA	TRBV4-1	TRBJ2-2	TGCGCCAGCAGCCAAGAGAGTACCGGGGAGCTGTTTTTT	CASSQESTGELFF
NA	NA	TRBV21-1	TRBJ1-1	TGTGCCAGCAGCAGCGGGCAGTTGGCTGAAGCTTTCTTT	CASSSGQLAEAFF
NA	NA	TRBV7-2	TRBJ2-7	TGTGCCAGCAGCTTCGGAGGGATGGGCGAGCAGTACTTC	CASSFGGMGEQYF
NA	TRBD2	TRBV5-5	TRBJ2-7	TGTGCCAGCAGCTTACTAGCGGGAGTTGGGTACGAGCAGTACTTC	CASSLLAGVGYEQYF
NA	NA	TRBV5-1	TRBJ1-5	TGCGCCAGCAGCTTGGCCGGCAATCAGCCCCAGCATTTT	CASSLAGNQPQHF
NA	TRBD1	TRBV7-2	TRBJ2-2	TGTGCCAGCAGCTTAGCGCCTCCCGGACAGGGGGTGACCGGGGAGCTGTTTTTT	CASSLAPPGQGVTGELFF
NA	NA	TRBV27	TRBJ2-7	TGTGCCAGCAGTTTATCTCCCGGGACCCCGAACCACGAGCAGTACTTC	CASSLSPGTPNHEQYF
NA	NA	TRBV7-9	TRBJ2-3	TGTGCCAGCAGCTTACCCTTACGGGCAATCCCCTTCACAGATACGCAGTATTTT	CASSLPLRAIPFTDTQYF
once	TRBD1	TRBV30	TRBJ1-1	TGTGCCTGGAGTGTCACCGGGACAGTGAACACTGAAGCTTTCTTT	CAWSVTGTVNTEAFF
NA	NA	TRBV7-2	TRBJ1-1	TGTGCCAGCAGCTTAGGGGGCCTTCTGGGAGCTTTCTTT	CASSLGGLLGAFF
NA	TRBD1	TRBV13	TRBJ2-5	TGTGCCAGCAGCTTAACGCCAGGGGGCGAGTACTTC	CASSLTPGGEYF
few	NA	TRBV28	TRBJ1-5	TGTGCCAGCAGTTTTGGACCGCCCCAGCATTTT	CASSFGPPQHF
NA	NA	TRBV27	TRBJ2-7	TGTGCCAGCAGTTTAAGAGGATATGTAAACGAGCAGTACTTC	CASSLRGYVNEQYF
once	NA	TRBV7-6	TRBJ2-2	TGTGCCAGCAGCTTAGGTGTGGGAGTTAGTAGCGGGGAGCTGTTTTTT	CASSLGVGVSSGELFF
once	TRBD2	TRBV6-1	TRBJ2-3	TGTGCCAGCAAGGAACTAGCGGGAGGCACAGATACGCAGTATTTT	CASKELAGGTDTQYF